The rows below give T cell receptor beta chains drawn from one sample of a study of circulating and synovial CD4+ cells in juvenile arthritis. Assay: immunoSEQ multiplex PCR; the TCRdb copy retains only in-frame clones and omits some. Of several thousand clones listed, roughly 76% are singletons. The sample taken for sequencing was CD4+ T cells from synovial fluid. Receptor source: a human donor with juvenile idiopathic arthritis. The CDR3 runs from the conserved cysteine through the conserved F or W.

15	TRBJ2-5	TRBV5-1	CASSLEQSPQETQYF
13	TRBJ1-3	TRBV27	CASRGLSGNTIYF
13	TRBJ1-1	TRBV18	CASSPFRDTEAFF
14	TRBJ1-2	TRBV2	CASSEDRLNYGYTF
17	TRBJ2-1	TRBV11-1	CASSFREAGSSYNEQFF
17	TRBJ1-2	TRBV10-3	CAISEFKGGQGDYGYTF
13	TRBJ1-2	TRBV30	CAWNGRSNYGYTF
16	TRBJ2-1	TRBV9	CASSQGLLLSYNEQFF
14	TRBJ2-3	TRBV5-4	CASSPSGRGDTQYF
15	TRBJ2-3	TRBV30	CAWSGLAMGADTQYF
16	TRBJ2-2	TRBV5-1	CASSPGPTTGEGELFF
16	TRBJ2-3	TRBV6-6	CASSHTAGQGRDTQYF
14	TRBJ2-7	TRBV7-2	CASIGGRFSYEQYF
11	TRBJ1-2	TRBV29-1	CSGLTVDGYTF
15	TRBJ2-7	TRBV5-1	CASSSETGRSYEQYF
17	TRBJ2-7	TRBV5-6	CASSIPGHRSGSYEQYF
14	TRBJ2-1	TRBV5-1	CASSLQRSGDEQFF
15	TRBJ2-3	TRBV5-5	CASRSTEKYTDTQYF
17	TRBJ1-1	TRBV14	CASSQDTKGQGNTEAFF
16	TRBJ1-3	TRBV11-2	CASSLLAGGAGNTIYF
13	TRBJ2-7	TRBV18	CASSPPDRHRTYF
14	TRBJ2-7	TRBV28	CASSAGQSIYEQYF
16	TRBJ2-5	TRBV5-1	CASSLEGGTPQETQYF
12	TRBJ2-5	TRBV25-1	CASSFSSGTQYF
19	TRBJ2-2	TRBV10-2	CASAGRLAGGPENTGELFF
13	TRBJ2-5	TRBV2	CASRDRVGETQYF
13	TRBJ2-3	TRBV4-1	CASSQLGGDTQYF
18	TRBJ2-1	TRBV5-1	CASSRIGRGTSGNNEQFF
14	TRBJ2-3	TRBV10-3	CAISDRGKEDTQYF
18	TRBJ2-1	TRBV7-2	CASSRKSGLAGSYNEQFF
13	TRBJ1-5	TRBV27	CASSLRGYQPQHF
15	TRBJ1-1	TRBV19	CASSPQTQGDTEAFF
15	TRBJ1-2	TRBV19	CASSTGTARNYGYTF
17	TRBJ2-3	TRBV5-1	CASSLELAGTGTDTQYF
15	TRBJ2-7	TRBV21-1	CASSKGAGPHYEQYF
12	TRBJ2-7	TRBV23-1	CASLQGGYEQYF
14	TRBJ2-7	TRBV7-2	CASSFKREVGEQYF
12	TRBJ2-5	TRBV6-4	CASSDLRETQYF
14	TRBJ2-7	TRBV19	CASRSTGSSYEQYF
16	TRBJ2-7	TRBV5-1	CASSPEEAASSYEQYF
16	TRBJ1-2	TRBV5-6	CASSYPNSGQVDGYTF
16	TRBJ2-5	TRBV5-1	CASSLAAGGWQETQYF
18	TRBJ1-1	TRBV7-6	CASSPSLPGQGRNTEAFF
15	TRBJ2-5	TRBV5-1	CASSWRGAREETQYF
14	TRBJ1-2	TRBV2	CASSPDSSNYGYTF
11	TRBJ2-3	TRBV9	CASSVGDTQYF
16	TRBJ2-2	TRBV4-2	CASSQPSGGLGGELFF
15	TRBJ1-6	TRBV18	CASSPPSVRNSPLHF